Below, 5 T cell receptor beta chains from the same sample are listed, as sequenced in a study of spatial heterogeneity in lung cancer. The time point is: sample taken at primary tumor resection. Unsorted whole RNA of tumor, nontumor lung or frozen PBMC was sequenced. TCRdb processed the 5' RACE reads anew with MiXCR; each CDR3 protein has one entry. The sample holds some 6,100 distinct CDR3 sequences, approximately 12% seen once. The sequences come from normal lung tissue next to the tumor, collected at surgery. Every receptor here comes from a male donor with early-stage non-small cell lung cancer.

This clonotype was seen a few times. The chain combines TRBV2 with TRBJ1-5; D remains ambiguous. Trimming took 1 base from V and 4 from J, leaving 8 bases between them. This CDR3 region has 14 residues. The germline CDR1 and CDR2 sequences are SNHLY and FYNNEI. CDR3 DNA sequence: TGTGCCAGCAGTGAAGGGGGTGGAAATCAGCCCCAGCATTTT. This gives the protein CASSEGGGNQPQHF.

This clonotype was detected ten times or more. The chain recombines TRBV28 with TRBJ2-7; D remains unclear. Germline V gene sequence: CDR1 MDHEN, CDR2 SYDVKM. The CDR3 sequence is 15 residues long. V was shortened by 6 bases and J by 2 bases, with 17 bases between the two germline ends. CDR3 sequence (DNA): TGTGCCAGCAGCTCTCCGCCTACTTCTACCTACGAGCAGTACTTC. Encoded protein: CASSSPPTSTYEQYF.

By sample fraction, this clonotype is medium-sized. V usage is TRBV18 and J usage is TRBJ2-2; no clear D gene. The V end lost 0 bases, the J end lost 0 bases, and 14 bases lay between the germline ends. This CDR3 has 18 residues. Germline V gene data show CDR1 as KGHSH and CDR2 as LQKENI. The CDR3 DNA reads as TGTGCCAGCTCACCACCCCCCGCGGCGGCCACGAACACCGGGGAGCTGTTTTTT. Its protein is CASSPPPAAATNTGELFF.

Judged by abundance, this clonotype is medium-sized. The chain has TRBV27 and TRBJ1-5; 8 bases fit TRBD1. Germline V CDR1 and CDR2: MNHEY, SMNVEV (reference sequence). The V gene end was trimmed by 4 bases and the J gene end by 4 bases; junction bases not matched to a gene: 9. There are 16 residues in the CDR3. CDR3 bases: TGTGCCAGCAGTTCTCAGGGGGCGACCCTAAATCAGCCCCAGCATTTT. Protein: CASSSQGATLNQPQHF.

This clonotype counts as medium-sized. This chain connects TRBV5-1 to TRBJ2-5; 9 nucleotides match TRBD1. Germline trimming cut 4 bases from V and 5 bases from J; bases unmatched to any gene: 3. There are 13 residues in the CDR3. Germline values: CDR1 SGHRS, CDR2 YFSETQ. CDR3 sequence: CASSRTGDETQYF. As DNA, the CDR3 is TGCGCCAGCAGCAGGACAGGGGACGAGACCCAGTACTTC.